A selection of T cell receptor beta chains follows, all from one sample in a study of blood T cell repertoires in COVID-19. Sequenced by immunoSEQ multiplex PCR; TCRdb stores in-frame clones only, minus some. Among 250,000 to 350,000 clones listed, 65% to 85% were seen once. Sequencing was performed on peripheral blood. The receptors derive from a human donor with COVID-19, enrolled during active disease. The donor label of this sample is uncertain. Both conserved end residues are part of each CDR3. D genes are given only for firm matches. Size is stated for part of the rows, as once, few or many counts, or as a class when the clone is expanded.

j_gene | v_gene | abundance | d_gene | CDR3aa | CDR3nt
TRBJ2-5 | TRBV30 | . | . | CAWSLGPQETQYF | TGTGCCTGGAGTCTGGGCCCCCAAGAGACCCAGTACTTC
TRBJ1-3 | TRBV7-9 | . | . | CASSRLSGVLSGNTIYF | TGTGCCAGCAGCCGCCTCAGTGGAGTCCTCTCTGGAAACACCATATATTTT
TRBJ2-3 | TRBV29-1 | . | TRBD2 | CSVVSGRVSTDTQYF | TGCAGCGTGGTTAGCGGGAGGGTTAGCACAGATACGCAGTATTTT
TRBJ1-1 | TRBV9 | few | . | CASSGFQEDTEAFF | TGTGCCAGCAGCGGATTTCAGGAGGACACTGAAGCTTTCTTT
TRBJ2-7 | TRBV19 | . | TRBD2 | CASSRIAGGPNEQYF | TGTGCCAGTAGTCGCATAGCGGGAGGGCCAAACGAGCAGTACTTC
TRBJ1-3 | TRBV15 | . | . | CATSRDVSAGNTIYF | TGTGCCACCAGCAGAGATGTGAGCGCGGGAAACACCATATATTTT
TRBJ1-2 | TRBV28 | . | . | CASTTTGQGANYGYTF | TGTGCCAGCACCACCACAGGGCAGGGTGCTAACTATGGCTACACCTTC
TRBJ1-5 | TRBV2 | . | . | CASLDTRNQPQHF | TGTGCCAGCCTGGACACACGCAATCAGCCCCAGCATTTT
TRBJ2-7 | TRBV7-7 | . | TRBD1 | CASSKQGSYEQYF | TGTGCTAGCAGCAAACAGGGGTCCTACGAGCAGTACTTC
TRBJ2-1 | TRBV7-2 | . | . | CASSLNRWSGIAGNEQFF | TGTGCCAGCAGCTTAAATAGGTGGTCGGGAATAGCAGGCAATGAGCAGTTCTTC
TRBJ2-1 | TRBV7-2 | . | TRBD2 | CASSLGLAGGNEQFF | TGTGCCAGCAGCTTGGGACTAGCGGGAGGCAATGAGCAGTTCTTC
TRBJ1-5 | TRBV28 | . | TRBD1 | CGSWDRGSNQPQHF | TGTGGGTCCTGGGACAGGGGGAGCAATCAGCCCCAGCATTTT
TRBJ2-7 | TRBV9 | . | TRBD1 | CASSPGQGGDEQYF | TGTGCCAGCAGCCCGGGACAGGGAGGGGACGAGCAGTACTTC
TRBJ1-2 | TRBV30 | . | . | CAWSVGLSQSGYTF | TGTGCCTGGAGTGTGGGGCTGTCCCAAAGTGGCTACACCTTC
TRBJ1-1 | TRBV29-1 | once | TRBD1 | CSVRGLGTEAFF | TGCAGCGTAAGGGGGCTAGGGACTGAAGCTTTCTTT
TRBJ1-1 | TRBV6-5 | . | . | CASSYTGPNTEAFF | TGTGCCAGCAGTTACACAGGGCCCAACACTGAAGCTTTCTTT
TRBJ2-3 | TRBV7-3 | . | . | CASSPRDSVTDTQYF | TGTGCCAGCAGCCCCCGGGACTCCGTGACAGATACGCAGTATTTT
TRBJ2-7 | TRBV29-1 | . | TRBD1 | CSVVETTGGSYEQYF | TGCAGCGTTGTAGAGACAACAGGGGGTTCCTACGAGCAGTACTTC
TRBJ1-2 | TRBV29-1 | . | TRBD1 | CSVRRRDRGYTF | TGCAGCGTTCGTCGCAGGGACAGGGGCTACACCTTC
TRBJ2-1 | TRBV10-1 | . | TRBD2 | CASSDSSGAVEQFF | TGCGCCAGCAGTGATTCTAGCGGGGCCGTCGAGCAGTTCTTC
TRBJ2-1 | TRBV5-1 | . | . | CASSLGRLLSHNEQFF | TGCGCCAGCAGCTTGGGTCGACTTCTCAGCCACAATGAGCAGTTCTTC
TRBJ1-6 | TRBV5-1 | few | . | CASSLMFENSPLHF | TGCGCCAGCAGCTTGATGTTTGAGAATTCACCCCTCCACTTT
TRBJ2-4 | TRBV5-6 | . | TRBD1 | CASSLGEGQGSFQYF | TGTGCCAGCAGCTTGGGGGAAGGACAGGGGTCTTTTCAGTACTTC
TRBJ1-2 | TRBV3-1/TRBV3-2 | . | . | CASSQDLRGNYGYTF | TGTGCCAGCAGCCAAGATCTCAGGGGCAACTATGGCTACACCTTC
TRBJ2-7 | TRBV19 | . | TRBD1 | CASSLSGQAFYEQYF | TGTGCCAGTAGTCTCTCGGGACAGGCCTTCTACGAGCAGTACTTC